This TCR beta chain was profiled in a study of blood T cell repertoires in COVID-19. Overall study context: The United States, Italy and Spain provided the acute and convalescent COVID-19 samples. Sample material is recorded as cDNA or gDNA derived from T cells, B-cell-depleted T cells, or PBMCs.

The germline gives CDR1 LGHDT, CDR2 YNNKEL (reference sequence). This CDR3 spans 16 amino acids. V lost 2 bases, J lost 0 bases, and 13 bases lay in between. In the original workflow: By means of reference gene primer amplification, nucleated cell counts were estimated. Profiling relied on immunoSEQ multiplex PCR, and the TCRdb table lists in-frame clones only, not all of them. That table is the source of V, J and clone size, and D and trimming were worked out from the DNA. The repertoire includes roughly 190,000 clones, 76% of them detected once, and 8.6% sits in the top ten. The chain couples TRBV3-1 (or the pseudogene TRBV3-2) to TRBJ1-1; the D gene is possibly TRBD1 (5 bases). Sequencing was done on a sample of peripheral blood. This TCR was recovered from a woman aged 45-65 years with active or convalescent COVID-19. CDR3 DNA: TGTGCCAGCAGCCAACATCAGGGCCCAATGAACACTGAAGCTTTCTTT. This codes for CASSQHQGPMNTEAFF.